This T cell receptor beta chain came from a study of blood T cell repertoires in COVID-19. This clone was seen a single time. The authors' processing: Counts of nucleated cells, estimated from reference gene primer amplification, were obtained. Method: immunoSEQ multiplex PCR; TCRdb's copy keeps in-frame clones and lacks some. D and trimming come from the DNA, and the V and J calls and clone size come from that table. Of about 91,000 clones in the sample, around 75% were seen once. The CDR3 is 16 amino acids. The germline gives CDR1 MNHEY, CDR2 SVGAGI. Trimming at V came to 2 bases and at J to 3 bases, leaving 5 bases not matched to a gene.

Material for sequencing was peripheral blood. The V call is TRBV6-5, the J call TRBJ2-7; TRBD2 aligns across 12 bases. The TCR originated in a man between 65 and 80 years old with acute or convalescent COVID-19. This CDR3 is CASSYQGLAGDYEQYF. The CDR3 DNA reads as TGTGCCAGCAGTTACCAGGGACTAGCGGGTGACTACGAGCAGTACTTC.